This T cell receptor beta chain appears in the sequencing data of a study of T cell responses to AZD1222 COVID-19 vaccine. Broader study findings: Spike-wide vaccine-associated CD4 TCRs dominated at 160-218 and 743-854. The reported proportion of spike-specific TCRs targeting unmutated variant regions was nearly half.

Data came from immunoSEQ multiplex PCR; TCRdb stores just in-frame clones and leaves some out. Of 98,000 or so clones listed, roughly 80% are singletons. Per germline, CDR1 KGHDR and CDR2 SFDVKD. V lost 5 bases and J 8 bases, leaving 12 bases between the germline ends. The CDR3 has 13 amino acids. This clone came up a few times. Antigen specificity is unknown. This TCR was sampled from an adult who received the AZD1222 COVID-19 vaccine. Sequences were derived from peripheral blood, sampled 28 days after the second AZD1222 dose. V and J are TRBV24-1 and TRBJ2-1, with D hard to call. The DNA for the CDR3 is TGTGCCACCAGTGGCCCCCTTGGCGATGAGCAGTTCTTC. It is translated as CATSGPLGDEQFF.